These 5 T cell receptor beta chains were sequenced from one sample in a study of cytomegalovirus exposure and HLA in healthy donors. PCR was performed using 60 Vbeta and 13 Jbeta primers. Data came from immunoSEQ multiplex PCR; TCRdb stores just in-frame clones and leaves some out. In all, the sample yields around 140,000 clones. The sequenced sample was PBMCs. Every receptor here comes from a woman aged 35 to 49 in good health and CMV-seronegative.

This CDR3 reads CASSFLGQINQPQHF. CDR3 nucleotides: TGTGCCAGCAGTTTTTTGGGGCAGATCAATCAGCCCCAGCATTTT. This chain joins TRBV28 and TRBJ1-5, with D tentatively TRBD1 (5 bases). Per germline, CDR1 MDHEN and CDR2 SYDVKM. This CDR3 contains 15 residues. Trimming took off 3 bases at V and 3 bases at J, with 12 bases between the two ends. The full variable domain, in which reference TRBV28 and TRBJ1-5 provide the parts outside the CDR3, is DVKVTQSSRYLVKRTGEKVFLECVQDMDHENMFWYRQDPGLGLRLIYFSYDVKMKEKGDIPEGYSVSREKKERFSLILESASTNQTSMYLCASSFLGQINQPQHFGDGTRLSIL.

The V call is TRBV9, the J call TRBJ1-1; D is unclear. Germline CDR1 SGDLS, CDR2 YYNGEE. The CDR3 loop spans 14 amino acids. Trimming pared 2 bases from V and 1 base from J, leaving 9 bases between. CDR3 protein: CASSVASTNTEAFF. In DNA, the CDR3 is TGTGCCAGCAGCGTCGCGAGCACGAACACTGAAGCTTTCTTT. The variable domain in full, completed from reference TRBV9 and TRBJ1-1, reads DSGVTQTPKHLITATGQRVTLRCSPRSGDLSVYWYQQSLDQGLQFLIQYYNGEERAKGNILERFSAQQFPDLHSELNLSSLELGDSALYFCASSVASTNTEAFFGQGTRLTVV.

The chain is built from TRBV5-1 and TRBJ2-1, with 8 bases lining up with TRBD1. V lost 0 bases and J lost 4; bases outside the gene matches: 3. CDR1 is SGHRS and CDR2 is YFSETQ in the germline V gene. There are 15 residues in the CDR3. The CDR3 loop reads CASSLGQGRYNEQFF. The CDR3 nucleotides read TGCGCCAGCAGCTTGGGACAGGGGAGGTACAATGAGCAGTTCTTC.

This clone ranks as medium-sized (0.01 to 0.1%) in terms of frequency. The gene calls are TRBV6-4 and TRBJ2-3; 11 bases are a match to TRBD2. CDR3 length equals 16 residues. Unmatched junction bases numbered 3, after V lost 2 bases and J lost 2 bases. The germline V gene encodes CDR1 MRHNA and CDR2 SNTAGT. CDR3 DNA: TGTGCCAGCAGTGACGTAGCGGGGGGGCCCACAGATACGCAGTATTTT. It encodes CASSDVAGGPTDTQYF.

V usage is TRBV5-1 and J usage is TRBJ1-1; D gene unclear. The V gene lost 0 bases and the J gene lost 9 bases, with 18 bases spanning the gap. Per the germline V gene, CDR1 is SGHRS and CDR2 is YFSETQ. The CDR3 extends over 15 amino acids. The chain's CDR3 is CASSLVGIRAKKAFF. The CDR3 region has the DNA TGCGCCAGCAGCTTGGTCGGGATTAGGGCTAAGAAAGCTTTCTTT.